The 11 T cell receptor beta chains in this list originate from one sample, sequenced in a study of neurological immune-mediated disorders. MiXCR, run by TCRdb on the 5' RACE reads, gives a single entry per CDR3 protein. The sample holds about 35,000 distinct CDR3 sequences, 3.5% to 4% seen once. What was sequenced was PBMCs. These receptors were collected from a man aged 25 to 40 with multiple sclerosis.

This clonotype was observed many times. The chain recombines TRBV6-5 with TRBJ2-7; D may match TRBD1 or TRBD2 (5 bases each). CDR3 length: 15 residues. Trimming removed 0 bases at V and 5 bases at J, with 14 bases between. Germline V gene lookup returns CDR1 MNHEY and CDR2 SVGAGI. CDR3 bases: TGTGCCAGCAGTTACTCGACATCGTGGGACCACGAGCAGTACTTC. It encodes CASSYSTSWDHEQYF.

This clonotype occurred many times. A read error may account for a junction end that differs from germline. The chain links TRBV6-5 to TRBJ1-6, with D perhaps TRBD1 (5 bases). Germline V gives CDR1 MNHEY, CDR2 SVGAGI. The CDR3 runs to 16 residues. CDR3 sequence reads: CASSYTGVPVGSPLNF. The CDR3 bases are TGTGCCAGCAGTTACACAGGCGTTCCCGTGGGTTCACCCCTCAACTTT.

This clonotype was recorded many times. This chain connects TRBV6-2 or TRBV6-3 to TRBJ1-2, with 8 positions matching TRBD1. This CDR3 region has 13 residues. Trimming cost V 8 bases and J 7 bases; bases outside gene matches: 9. Germline V CDR1 and CDR2: MNHEY, SVGEGT. CDR3 protein: CASRLGQGSGYTF. CDR3 in DNA: TGTGCCAGCCGCCTTGGACAGGGAAGTGGCTACACCTTC.

By frequency in the sample, this clonotype is medium-sized (0.01 to 0.1%). The rearrangement links TRBV15 to TRBJ1-4; D is uncertain. The CDR3 is made up of 13 amino acids. V shed 0 bases and J shed 8 bases, with 7 bases lying between them. Germline V gives CDR1 LNHNV, CDR2 YYDKDF (reference sequence). The CDR3 is CATSRDRREKLFF. The CDR3 nucleotides are TGTGCCACCAGCAGAGATAGAAGGGAAAAACTGTTTTTT.

This clonotype appeared many times. The chain employs TRBV6-1 and TRBJ2-1, with D perhaps TRBD1 (6 bases). Germline CDR1 is MNHNS and CDR2 is SASEGT. The CDR3 covers 14 residues. V was pared by 6 bases and J by 8 bases, with 17 bases between. The CDR3, as DNA: TGTGCCAGCAGAACAGGGTACATCACCGATGAGCAGTTCTTC. This gives the protein CASRTGYITDEQFF.

This clonotype was found a few times. Mismatch with germline at one junction end may stem from a read error. The chain employs TRBV7-2 and TRBJ1-5; TRBD1 matches at 9 bases. Germline CDR1 and CDR2: SGHTA and FQGNSA. The CDR3 runs 16 residues. The CDR3 region has the DNA TGTGCCAGCAGCTTAGAGGAACAGGGGGCGCGACAGCCCCAGAATTTT. Amino acid sequence: CASSLEEQGARQPQNF.

This clonotype was observed many times. V usage is TRBV24-1 and J usage is TRBJ2-1; 10 positions agree with TRBD2. From germline, CDR1 is KGHDR and CDR2 SFDVKD. This CDR3 region has 16 residues. After removal of 4 bases from V and 1 base from J, the junction contained 3 bases not matched to a gene. CDR3 bases: TGTGCCACCAGTGAGGTAGCGGGGGGTTCCTACAATGAGCAGTTCTTC. It yields the protein CATSEVAGGSYNEQFF.

The gene calls are TRBV7-9 and TRBJ1-2; D is unclear. The CDR3 is 13 residues long. V lost 5 bases and J lost 4, with 11 bases in between. The germline V gene has CDR1 SEHNR and CDR2 FQNEAQ (reference sequence). CDR3 residues: CASSKERTYGYTF. The CDR3 DNA follows: TGTGCCAGCAGCAAGGAAAGAACCTATGGCTACACCTTC.

As concerns this clonotype: At one of its ends the junction is not consistent with the germline gene, which may arise from a read error. This chain uses TRBV20-1 with TRBJ1-6; TRBD1 is a possible D gene (6 bases). The CDR3 loop spans 14 amino acids. Germline CDR1 and CDR2: DFQATT and SNEGSKA (reference sequence). CDR3 nucleotides: TGCAGTGCTAGAGAGCCCAGGGGTTATTCACCCCTCAACTTT. This sequence encodes CSAREPRGYSPLNF.

Details on this clonotype: Possible read error: a much larger clone is one base away. The chain joins TRBV9 to TRBJ2-3; D is unclear. V was trimmed by 4 bases and J by 2 bases, leaving 14 bases between them. The CDR3 loop spans 15 amino acids. The germline gives CDR1 SGDLS, CDR2 YYNGEE. The chain's CDR3 is CASSSVGVTTDTQYF. CDR3 coding DNA: TGTGCCAGCAGCTCAGTTGGGGTTACCACAGATACGCAGTATTTT.

This clonotype has ten or more counts. This sequence joins TRBV5-5 and TRBJ2-1, with 8 bases fitting TRBD1. The junction had 3 bases not matched to a gene; V was cut back by 9 bases and J by 1 base. Germline assignment: CDR1 SGHKS and CDR2 YYEKEE (reference sequence). This CDR3 comprises 13 residues. The CDR3 region is CATGTGSYNEQFF. CDR3 coding DNA: TGTGCCACCGGGACAGGATCCTACAATGAGCAGTTCTTC.